The 5 T cell receptor beta chains below all came from one sample that was sequenced in a study of blood T cell repertoires in COVID-19. Assay: immunoSEQ multiplex PCR; the TCRdb copy retains only in-frame clones and omits some. The profile covers some 16,000 clones, with 82% appearing a single time and 20% to 25% taken by the ten largest. Specimen: peripheral blood. The receptors were sampled from a man older than 75 with active COVID-19.

This clone is medium-sized (0.01 to 0.1%) within its sample. The chain joins TRBV19 to TRBJ1-5; 7 positions match TRBD1. Germline-derived CDR1 and CDR2 are LNHDA and SQIVND (reference sequence). The CDR3 sequence is 14 residues long. V lost 6 bases to trimming and J lost 1 base; unmatched junction nucleotides: 3. The CDR3 nucleotides read TGTGCCAGTAGCTCGACAGGGAGCAATCAGCCCCAGCATTTT. Translating gives CASSSTGSNQPQHF.

The chain links TRBV9 to TRBJ2-1, with D possibly matching TRBD2 (6 bases). V lost 0 bases, J lost 6 bases, and 13 bases lay in between. The CDR3 length is 15 residues. Looked up from germline, CDR1 is SGDLS and CDR2 is YYNGEE. DNA for the CDR3: TGTGCCAGCAGCGTAGGGGGCGGGATTTCCAATGAGCAGTTCTTC. Translation: CASSVGGGISNEQFF.

This clone was observed a few times. This rearrangement joins TRBV11-2 to TRBJ2-3; 7 bases map to TRBD1. Germline assignment: CDR1 SGHAT and CDR2 FQNNGV. The CDR3 has 12 residues. J was trimmed by 3 bases and V by 8 bases; bases with no gene match: 2. The CDR3 here is CASARGTDTQYF. CDR3 bases: TGTGCCAGCGCCAGGGGGACAGATACGCAGTATTTT.

This clone was seen once. This chain joins TRBV15 and TRBJ2-7; D is unresolved. The CDR3 contains 14 residues. The V end was cut by 1 base, the J end by 0 bases, with 7 bases between. Per germline, CDR1 LNHNV and CDR2 YYDKDF (reference sequence). CDR3 sequence: CATSRGGDSYEQYF. The CDR3 DNA reads as TGTGCCACCAGCAGAGGCGGTGACTCCTACGAGCAGTACTTC.

This chain connects TRBV19 to TRBJ2-1, with 11 bases matching TRBD2. The ends lost 4 bases at V and 9 bases at J; junction bases unmatched: 8. CDR1 and CDR2 (germline): LNHDA, SQIVND (reference sequence). This CDR3 is 15 amino acids long. CDR3 in DNA: TGTGCCAGTAGTACCTTAGCGGGAGGGCTCGGTGAGCAGTTCTTC. Protein sequence: CASSTLAGGLGEQFF.